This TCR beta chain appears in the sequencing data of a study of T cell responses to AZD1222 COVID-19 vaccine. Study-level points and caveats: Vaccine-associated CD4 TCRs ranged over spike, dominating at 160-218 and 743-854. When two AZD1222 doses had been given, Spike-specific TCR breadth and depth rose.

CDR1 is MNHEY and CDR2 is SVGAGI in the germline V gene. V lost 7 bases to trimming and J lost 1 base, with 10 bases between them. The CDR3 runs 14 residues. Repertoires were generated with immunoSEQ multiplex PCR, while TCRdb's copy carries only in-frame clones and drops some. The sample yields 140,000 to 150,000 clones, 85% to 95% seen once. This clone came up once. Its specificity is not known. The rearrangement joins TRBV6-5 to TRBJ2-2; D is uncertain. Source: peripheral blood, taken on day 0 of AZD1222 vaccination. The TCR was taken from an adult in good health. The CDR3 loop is CASKMEQNTGELFF. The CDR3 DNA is TGTGCCAGCAAAATGGAACAGAACACCGGGGAGCTGTTTTTT.